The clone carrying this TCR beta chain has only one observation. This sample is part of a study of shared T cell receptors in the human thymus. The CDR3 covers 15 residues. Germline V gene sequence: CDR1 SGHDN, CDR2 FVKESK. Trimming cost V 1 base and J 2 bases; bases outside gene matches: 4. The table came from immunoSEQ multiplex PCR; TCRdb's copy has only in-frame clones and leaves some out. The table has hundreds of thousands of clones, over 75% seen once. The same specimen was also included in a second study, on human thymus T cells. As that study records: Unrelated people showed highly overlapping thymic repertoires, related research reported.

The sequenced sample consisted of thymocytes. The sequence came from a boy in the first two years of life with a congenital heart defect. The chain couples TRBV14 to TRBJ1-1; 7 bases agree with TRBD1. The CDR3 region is CASSQAQGLNTEAFF. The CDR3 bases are TGTGCCAGCAGCCAAGCACAGGGGCTCAACACTGAAGCTTTCTTT.